This entry features one T cell receptor (beta chain) sequence. Its matching antigen is unknown. This record comes from a study of T cell responses to AZD1222 COVID-19 vaccine. Overall study findings and caveats: Just a handful of people given AZD1222 tested seropositive at baseline. Dominant at 160-218 and 743-854, vaccine-associated CD4 TCRs also spanned spike.

Produced via immunoSEQ multiplex PCR; TCRdb's table is partial and in-frame only. The repertoire holds just under 90,000 clones, roughly 88% seen once, with approximately 10% in the top ten. The CDR3 extends over 14 amino acids. Per the germline V gene, CDR1 is LNHDA and CDR2 is SQIVND (reference sequence). The V and J ends lost 5 bases and 2 bases respectively, with 9 bases between them. The sequence was obtained from an adult in good health. This chain connects TRBV19 to TRBJ2-2; possible D gene TRBD1, 5 bases. Sequenced here: peripheral blood, sampled on day 0 of MenACWY control vaccination. Here the CDR3 reads CASSPTANTGELFF. CDR3 in DNA: TGTGCCAGTAGTCCGACAGCAAACACCGGGGAGCTGTTTTTT.